This T cell receptor (beta chain) derives from a study of shared clonotypes between healthy human individuals. Background on the study: Per donor, CD8 memory used one plate, CD8 naive used two, CD4 memory used three and CD4 naive used three.

CD4+ cells were split into CD45RA+ naive and CD45RA-negative memory subsets. J was trimmed by 4 bases and V by 7 bases; bases with no gene match: 15. The CDR3 covers 17 residues. Germline CDR1 MDHEN, CDR2 SYDVKM. Turning to this clone: As yet, its antigen is unknown.

Method: immunoSEQ multiplex PCR; TCRdb's copy keeps in-frame clones and lacks some. The repertoire holds some 2.4 million clones, with over 85% as singletons. General study results and limits: Sampling involved blood alone; tissue repertoires likely differ.

This sequence joins TRBV28 and TRBJ2-1; 8 positions agree with TRBD2. The sequencing input was naive CD4+ T cells from PBMCs. Subset in this sample: CD45RA+ positively selected. The TCR sequence derives from a man aged 18 to 30 in good health. Some clones in this sample may be carry-over from other donors' samples. CDR3 amino acids: CASNRKRESRLYNEQFF. For the CDR3, the DNA is TGTGCCAGCAATCGGAAGCGGGAGTCCCGACTTTACAATGAGCAGTTCTTC.